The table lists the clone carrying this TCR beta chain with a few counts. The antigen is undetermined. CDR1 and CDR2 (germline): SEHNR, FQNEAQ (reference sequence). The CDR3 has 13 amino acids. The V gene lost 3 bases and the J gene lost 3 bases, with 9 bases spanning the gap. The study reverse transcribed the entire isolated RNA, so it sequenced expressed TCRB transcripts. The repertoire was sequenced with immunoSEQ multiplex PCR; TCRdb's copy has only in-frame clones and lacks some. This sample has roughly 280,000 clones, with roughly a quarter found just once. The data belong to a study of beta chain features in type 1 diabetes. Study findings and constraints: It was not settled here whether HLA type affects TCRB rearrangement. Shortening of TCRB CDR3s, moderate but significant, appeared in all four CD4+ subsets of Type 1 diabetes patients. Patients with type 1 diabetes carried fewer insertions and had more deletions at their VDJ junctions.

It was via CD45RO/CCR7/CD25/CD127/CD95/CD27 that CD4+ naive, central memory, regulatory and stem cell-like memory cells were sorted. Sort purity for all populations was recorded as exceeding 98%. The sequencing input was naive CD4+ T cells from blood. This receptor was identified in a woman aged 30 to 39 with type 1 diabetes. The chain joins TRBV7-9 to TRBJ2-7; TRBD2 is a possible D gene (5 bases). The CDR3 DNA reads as TGTGCCAGCAGCTTGGAGGTCGGCTACGAGCAGTACTTC. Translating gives CASSLEVGYEQYF.